The T cell receptor beta chain described here comes from a study of beta chain features in type 1 diabetes. General observations from the study: The influence of HLA type on TCRB rearrangement stayed undetermined.

Trimming shortened V by 4 bases and J by 0 bases, and 12 bases separated the two germline ends. CDR3 length equals 15 residues. Germline V gene data show CDR1 as PRHDT and CDR2 as FYEKMQ (reference sequence). The investigators reverse transcribed all of the isolated RNA, so they sequenced expressed TCRB transcripts. Clones were sequenced by immunoSEQ multiplex PCR, and TCRdb holds only the in-frame ones, with some missing. The sample has 200,000 to 250,000 clones, 9% to 10% seen once; the top ten hold about 0.03%. This clone was seen only a few times. What it binds is not known. Sampling consisted of one heparinised blood draw per donor, averaging around 100 mL.

The chain is built from TRBV13 and TRBJ1-2; D ambiguous. Material: naive CD4+ T cells from blood. The sequence came from a woman between 18 and 29 years old in good health. In DNA, the CDR3 is TGTGCCAGCAGCTCGCTGCGCGGGGCTAACTATGGCTACACCTTC. It codes for CASSSLRGANYGYTF.